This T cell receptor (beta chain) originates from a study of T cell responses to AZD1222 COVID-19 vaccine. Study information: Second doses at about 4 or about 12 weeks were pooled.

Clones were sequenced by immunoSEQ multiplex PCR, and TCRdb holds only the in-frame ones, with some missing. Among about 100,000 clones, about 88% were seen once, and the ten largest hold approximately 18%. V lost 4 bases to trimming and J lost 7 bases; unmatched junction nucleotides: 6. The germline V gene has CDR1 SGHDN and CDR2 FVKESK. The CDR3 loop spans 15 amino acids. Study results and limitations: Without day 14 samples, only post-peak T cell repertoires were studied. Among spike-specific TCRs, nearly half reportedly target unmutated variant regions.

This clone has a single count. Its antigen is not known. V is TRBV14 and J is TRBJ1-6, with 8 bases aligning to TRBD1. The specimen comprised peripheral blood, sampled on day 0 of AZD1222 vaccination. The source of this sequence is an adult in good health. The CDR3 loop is CASSRRQGPNSPLHF. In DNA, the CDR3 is TGTGCCAGCAGCCGCAGACAGGGGCCCAATTCACCCCTCCACTTT.